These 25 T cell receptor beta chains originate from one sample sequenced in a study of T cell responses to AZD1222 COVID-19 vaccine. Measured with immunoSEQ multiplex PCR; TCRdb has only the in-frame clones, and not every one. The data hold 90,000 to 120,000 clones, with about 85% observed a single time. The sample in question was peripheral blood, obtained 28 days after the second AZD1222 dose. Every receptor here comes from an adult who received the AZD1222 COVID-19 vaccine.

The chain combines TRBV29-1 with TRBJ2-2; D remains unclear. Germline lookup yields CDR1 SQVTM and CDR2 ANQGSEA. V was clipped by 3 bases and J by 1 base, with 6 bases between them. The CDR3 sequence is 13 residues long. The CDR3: CSVESENTGELFF. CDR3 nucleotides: TGCAGCGTTGAGAGCGAGAACACCGGGGAGCTGTTTTTT.

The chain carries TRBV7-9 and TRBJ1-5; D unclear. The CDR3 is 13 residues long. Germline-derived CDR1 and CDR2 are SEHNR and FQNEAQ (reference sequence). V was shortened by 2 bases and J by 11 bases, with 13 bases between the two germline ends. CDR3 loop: CASSLMAEMAQHF. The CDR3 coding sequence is TGTGCCAGCAGCTTAATGGCGGAGATGGCCCAGCATTTT.

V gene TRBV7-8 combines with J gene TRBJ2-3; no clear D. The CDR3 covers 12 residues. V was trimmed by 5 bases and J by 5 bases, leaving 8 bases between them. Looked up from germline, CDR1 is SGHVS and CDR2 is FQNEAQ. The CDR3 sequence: CASSQQIDTQYF. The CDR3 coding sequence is TGTGCCAGCAGCCAACAGATAGATACGCAGTATTTT.

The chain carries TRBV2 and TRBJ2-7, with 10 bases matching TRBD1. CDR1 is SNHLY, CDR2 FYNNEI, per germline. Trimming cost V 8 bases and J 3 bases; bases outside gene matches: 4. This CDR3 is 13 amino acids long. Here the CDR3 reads CASQDRGDYEQYF. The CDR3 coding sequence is TGTGCCAGCCAGGACAGGGGGGACTACGAGCAGTACTTC. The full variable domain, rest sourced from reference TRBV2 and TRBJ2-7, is EPEVTQTPSHQVTQMGQEVILRCVPISNHLYFYWYRQILGQKVEFLVSFYNNEISEKSEIFDDQFSVERPDGSNFTLKIRSTKLEDSAMYFCASQDRGDYEQYFGPGTRLTVT.

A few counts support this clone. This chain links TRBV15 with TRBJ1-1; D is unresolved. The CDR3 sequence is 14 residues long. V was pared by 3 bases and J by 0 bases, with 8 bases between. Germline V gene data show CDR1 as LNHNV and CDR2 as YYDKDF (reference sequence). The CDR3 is CATSRGSMNTEAFF. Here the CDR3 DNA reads TGTGCCACCAGCAGGGGGTCCATGAACACTGAAGCTTTCTTT.

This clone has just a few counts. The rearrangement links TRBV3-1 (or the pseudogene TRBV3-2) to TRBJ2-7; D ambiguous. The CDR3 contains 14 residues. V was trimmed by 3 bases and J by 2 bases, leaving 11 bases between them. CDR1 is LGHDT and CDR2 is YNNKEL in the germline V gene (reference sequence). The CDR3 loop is CASSQIKKAYEQYF. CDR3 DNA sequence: TGTGCCAGCAGCCAGATAAAAAAGGCCTACGAGCAGTACTTC.

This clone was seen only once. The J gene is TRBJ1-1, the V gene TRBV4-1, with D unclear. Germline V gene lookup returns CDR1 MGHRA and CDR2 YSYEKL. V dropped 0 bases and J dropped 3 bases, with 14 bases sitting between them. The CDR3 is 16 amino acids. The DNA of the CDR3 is TGCGCCAGCAGCCAAGATCCGGGCAGCGGGCACACTGAAGCTTTCTTT. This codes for CASSQDPGSGHTEAFF.

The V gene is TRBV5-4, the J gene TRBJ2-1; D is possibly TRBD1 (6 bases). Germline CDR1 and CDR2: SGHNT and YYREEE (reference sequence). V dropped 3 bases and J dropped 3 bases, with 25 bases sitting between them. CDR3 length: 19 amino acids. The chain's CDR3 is CASSSWGQGVPKDYNEQFF. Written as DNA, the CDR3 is TGTGCCAGCAGCTCCTGGGGACAAGGGGTACCCAAAGACTACAATGAGCAGTTCTTC.

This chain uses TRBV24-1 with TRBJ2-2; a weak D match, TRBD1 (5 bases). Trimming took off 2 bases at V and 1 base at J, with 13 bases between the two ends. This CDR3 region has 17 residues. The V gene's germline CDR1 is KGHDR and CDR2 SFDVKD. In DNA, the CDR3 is TGTGCCACCAGTGATTCCCAGGGCAGGGTGAACACCGGGGAGCTGTTTTTT. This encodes CATSDSQGRVNTGELFF.

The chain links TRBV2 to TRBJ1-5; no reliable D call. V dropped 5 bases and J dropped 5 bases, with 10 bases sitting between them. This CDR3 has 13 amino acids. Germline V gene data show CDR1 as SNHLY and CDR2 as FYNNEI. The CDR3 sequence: CASSLTMDQPQHF. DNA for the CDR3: TGTGCCAGCAGTCTTACGATGGATCAGCCCCAGCATTTT.

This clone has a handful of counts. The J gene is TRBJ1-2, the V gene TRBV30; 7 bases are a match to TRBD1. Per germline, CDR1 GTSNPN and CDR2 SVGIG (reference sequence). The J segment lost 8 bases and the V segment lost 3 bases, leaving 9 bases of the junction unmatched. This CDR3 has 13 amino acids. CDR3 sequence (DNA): TGTGCCTGGAGCACAGGGGCTGGGGAAGGCTACACCTTC. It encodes CAWSTGAGEGYTF.

The DNA of the CDR3 is TGTGCCAGCAATCCGGACAGCGGTACGCAGTATTTT. Translating it yields CASNPDSGTQYF. V gene TRBV28 combines with J gene TRBJ2-3, with D tentatively TRBD1 (6 bases). The CDR3 runs 12 residues. The V gene lost 7 bases and the J gene lost 8 bases, with 13 bases spanning the gap. Germline V gives CDR1 MDHEN, CDR2 SYDVKM.

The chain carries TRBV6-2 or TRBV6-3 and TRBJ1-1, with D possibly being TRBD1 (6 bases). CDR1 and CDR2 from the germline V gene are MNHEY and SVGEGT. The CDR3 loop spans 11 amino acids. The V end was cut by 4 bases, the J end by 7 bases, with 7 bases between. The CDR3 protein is CASSSRGEAFF. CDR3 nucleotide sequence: TGTGCCAGCAGTTCCAGGGGTGAAGCTTTCTTT.

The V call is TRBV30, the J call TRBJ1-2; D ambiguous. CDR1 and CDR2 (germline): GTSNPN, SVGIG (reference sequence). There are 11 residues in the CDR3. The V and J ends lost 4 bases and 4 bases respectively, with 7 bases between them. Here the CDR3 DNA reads TGTGCCTGGAACCTGGTCTATGGCTACACCTTC. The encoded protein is CAWNLVYGYTF. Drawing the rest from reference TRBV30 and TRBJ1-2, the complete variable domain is SQTIHQWPATLVQPVGSPLSLECTVEGTSNPNLYWYRQAAGRGLQLLFYSVGIGQISSEVPQNLSASRPQDRQFILSSKKLLLSDSGFYLCAWNLVYGYTFGSGTRLTVV.

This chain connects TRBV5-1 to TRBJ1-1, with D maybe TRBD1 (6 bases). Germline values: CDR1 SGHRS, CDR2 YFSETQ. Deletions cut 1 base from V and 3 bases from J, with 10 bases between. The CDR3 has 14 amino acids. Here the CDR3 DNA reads TGCGCCAGCAGCTTGTTGGGGGCGGACACTGAAGCTTTCTTT. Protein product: CASSLLGADTEAFF. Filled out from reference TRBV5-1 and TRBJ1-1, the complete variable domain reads KAGVTQTPRYLIKTRGQQVTLSCSPISGHRSVSWYQQTPGQGLQFLFEYFSETQRNKGNFPGRFSGRQFSNSRSEMNVSTLELGDSALYLCASSLLGADTEAFFGQGTRLTVV.

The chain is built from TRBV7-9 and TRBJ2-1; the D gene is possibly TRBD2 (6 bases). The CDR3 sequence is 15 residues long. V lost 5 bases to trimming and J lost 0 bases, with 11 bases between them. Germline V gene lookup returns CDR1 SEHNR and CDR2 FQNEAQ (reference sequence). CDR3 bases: TGTGCCAGCAGCCTGGGGGGACGCTCCTACAATGAGCAGTTCTTC. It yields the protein CASSLGGRSYNEQFF.

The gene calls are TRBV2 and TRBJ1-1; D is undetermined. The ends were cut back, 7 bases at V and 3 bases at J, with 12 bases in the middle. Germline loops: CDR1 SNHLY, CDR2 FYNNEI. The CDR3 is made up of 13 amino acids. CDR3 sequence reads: CASTLRRDTEAFF. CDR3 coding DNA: TGTGCCAGCACCTTAAGACGAGACACTGAAGCTTTCTTT.

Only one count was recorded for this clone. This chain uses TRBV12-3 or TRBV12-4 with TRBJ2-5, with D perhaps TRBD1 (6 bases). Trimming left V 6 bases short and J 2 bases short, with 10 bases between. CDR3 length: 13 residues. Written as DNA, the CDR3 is TGTGCCAGCAGGGAAACAGGGCAAGAGACCCAGTACTTC. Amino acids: CASRETGQETQYF.

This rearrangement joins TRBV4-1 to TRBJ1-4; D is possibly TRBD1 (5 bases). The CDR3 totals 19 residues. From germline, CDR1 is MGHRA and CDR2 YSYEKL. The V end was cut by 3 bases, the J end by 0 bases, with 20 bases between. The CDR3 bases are TGCGCCAGCAGCCACGATTTGGGGGTACGATTGGCAACTAATGAAAAACTGTTTTTT. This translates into CASSHDLGVRLATNEKLFF.

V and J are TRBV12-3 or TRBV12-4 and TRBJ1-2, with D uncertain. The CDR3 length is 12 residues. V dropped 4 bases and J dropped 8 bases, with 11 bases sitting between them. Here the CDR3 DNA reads TGTGCCAGCAGTTCGGGATTAGGGGGCTACACCTTC. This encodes CASSSGLGGYTF.

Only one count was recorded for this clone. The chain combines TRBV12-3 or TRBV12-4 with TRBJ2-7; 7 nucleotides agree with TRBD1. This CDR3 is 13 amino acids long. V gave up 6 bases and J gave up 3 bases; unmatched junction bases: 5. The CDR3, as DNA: TGTGCCAGCAGGCGAGGGGGCGTCTACGAGCAGTACTTC. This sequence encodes CASRRGGVYEQYF.

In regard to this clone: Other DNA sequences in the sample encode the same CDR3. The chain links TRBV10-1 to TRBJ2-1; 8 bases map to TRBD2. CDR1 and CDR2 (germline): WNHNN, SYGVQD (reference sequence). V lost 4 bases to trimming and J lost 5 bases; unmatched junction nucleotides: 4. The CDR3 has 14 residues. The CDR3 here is CASSVAGGHNEQFF. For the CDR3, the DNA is TGCGCCAGCAGTGTCGCGGGGGGACACAATGAGCAGTTCTTC.

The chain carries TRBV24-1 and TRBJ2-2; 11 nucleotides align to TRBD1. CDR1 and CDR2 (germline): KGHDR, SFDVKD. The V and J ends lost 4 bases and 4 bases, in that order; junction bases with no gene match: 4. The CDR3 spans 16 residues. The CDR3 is CATSDGQGASTGELFF. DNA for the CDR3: TGTGCCACCAGTGACGGACAGGGGGCGAGCACCGGGGAGCTGTTTTTT.

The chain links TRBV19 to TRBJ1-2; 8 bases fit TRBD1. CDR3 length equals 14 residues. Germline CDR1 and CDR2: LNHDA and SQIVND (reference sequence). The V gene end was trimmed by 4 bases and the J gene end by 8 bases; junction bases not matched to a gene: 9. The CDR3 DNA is TGTGCCAGTAGTACAGGGGGCCACTCGGGGGGCTACACCTTC. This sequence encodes CASSTGGHSGGYTF.

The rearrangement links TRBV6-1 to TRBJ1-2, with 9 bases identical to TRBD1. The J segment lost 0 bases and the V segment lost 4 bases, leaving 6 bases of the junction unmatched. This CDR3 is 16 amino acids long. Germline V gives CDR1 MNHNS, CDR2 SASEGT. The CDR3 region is CASSVLTGGTNYGYTF. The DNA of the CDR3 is TGTGCCAGCAGTGTACTGACAGGGGGAACTAACTATGGCTACACCTTC.